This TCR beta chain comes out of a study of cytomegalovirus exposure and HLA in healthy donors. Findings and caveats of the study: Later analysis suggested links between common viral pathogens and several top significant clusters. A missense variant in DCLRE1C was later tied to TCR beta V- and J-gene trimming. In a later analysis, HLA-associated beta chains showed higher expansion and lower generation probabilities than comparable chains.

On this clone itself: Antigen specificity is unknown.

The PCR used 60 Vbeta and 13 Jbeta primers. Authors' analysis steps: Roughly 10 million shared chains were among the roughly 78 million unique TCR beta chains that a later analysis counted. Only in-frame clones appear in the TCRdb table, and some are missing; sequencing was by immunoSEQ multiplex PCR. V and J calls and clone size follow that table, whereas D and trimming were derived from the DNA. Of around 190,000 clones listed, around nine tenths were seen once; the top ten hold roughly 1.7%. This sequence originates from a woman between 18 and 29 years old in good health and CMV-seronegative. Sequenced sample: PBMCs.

CDR3 DNA sequence: TGTGCCAGCAGTTACTCTTCTGGGGACTATGAGCAGTTCTTC. It yields the protein CASSYSSGDYEQFF. J is TRBJ2-1 and V is TRBV6-5; maybe TRBD2 (6 bases). V was pared by 0 bases and J by 8 bases, with 11 bases between. Germline V CDR1 and CDR2: MNHEY, SVGAGI. CDR3 length equals 14 residues.